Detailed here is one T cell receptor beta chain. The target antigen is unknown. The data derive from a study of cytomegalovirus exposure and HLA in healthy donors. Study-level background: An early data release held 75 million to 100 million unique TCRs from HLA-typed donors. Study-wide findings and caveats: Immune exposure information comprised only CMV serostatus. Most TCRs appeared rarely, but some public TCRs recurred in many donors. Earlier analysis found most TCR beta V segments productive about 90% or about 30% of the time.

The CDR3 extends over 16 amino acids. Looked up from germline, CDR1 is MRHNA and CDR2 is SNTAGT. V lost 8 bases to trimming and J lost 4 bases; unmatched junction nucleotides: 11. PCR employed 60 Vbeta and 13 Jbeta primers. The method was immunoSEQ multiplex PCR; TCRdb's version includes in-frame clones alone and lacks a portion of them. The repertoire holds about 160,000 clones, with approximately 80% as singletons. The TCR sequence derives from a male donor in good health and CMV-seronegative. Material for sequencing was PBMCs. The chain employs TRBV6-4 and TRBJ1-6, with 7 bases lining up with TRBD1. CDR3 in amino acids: CASRPGTADYNSPLHF. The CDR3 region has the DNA TGTGCCAGCCGCCCGGGGACAGCCGATTATAATTCACCCCTCCACTTT.